These 23 T cell receptor beta chains originate from one sample sequenced in a study of STAT5B mutations in CD4+ large granular lymphocyte leukemia. Assay used: immunoSEQ multiplex PCR; TCRdb lists only in-frame clones, some missing. The sample carries tens of thousands of clones, over 70% recorded once. Sequenced: CD4+ T cells from blood buffy coats. The receptors originated from a human donor in good health.

This chain joins TRBV19 and TRBJ1-2; D ambiguous. The germline V gene has CDR1 LNHDA and CDR2 SQIVND (reference sequence). There are 13 residues in the CDR3. The V end lost 8 bases, the J end lost 8 bases, and 18 bases lay between the germline ends. This CDR3 reads CASDSGLSGGYTF. The CDR3 DNA follows: TGTGCCAGTGACTCGGGCCTTTCAGGAGGCTACACCTTC.

This clone was seen just once. Compared with germline, one end of the junction differs, possibly owing to a read error. J is TRBJ2-5 and V is TRBV7-7, with TRBD1 matching over 9 bases. This CDR3 contains 15 residues. Germline CDR1 and CDR2: SSHAT and FNYEAQ (reference sequence). CDR3 region: CASSLYATGGETQYF. The CDR3 nucleotides read TGTGCTAGCAGCTTATACGCGACAGGGGGAGAGACCCAGTACTTC. The variable domain in full, completed from reference TRBV7-7 and TRBJ2-5, reads GAGVSQSPRYKVTKRGQDVTLRCDPISSHATLYWYQQALGQGPEFLTYFNYEAQPDKSGLPSDRFSAERPEGSISTLTIQRTEQRDSAMYRCASSLYATGGETQYFGPGTRLLVL.

This sequence joins TRBV4-1 and TRBJ2-1; maybe TRBD2 (6 bases). V was clipped by 5 bases and J by 3 bases, with 8 bases between them. Per germline, CDR1 MGHRA and CDR2 YSYEKL. This CDR3 comprises 13 residues. The CDR3 region is CASSDGSYNEQFF. The CDR3, as DNA: TGCGCCAGCAGCGACGGGAGCTACAATGAGCAGTTCTTC.

The V and J genes are TRBV9 and TRBJ1-5; 9 bases fit TRBD1. CDR1 is SGDLS and CDR2 is YYNGEE in the germline V gene. V lost 4 bases, J lost 6 bases, and 8 bases stayed unmatched. CDR3 length: 15 amino acids. DNA of the CDR3: TGTGCCAGCAGCCCCACAGGGGGCGAAGGTCAGCCCCAGCATTTT. Translating it yields CASSPTGGEGQPQHF.

This sequence joins TRBV5-1 and TRBJ1-3; possibly TRBD1 for D (5 bases). This CDR3 spans 15 amino acids. Germline CDR1 and CDR2: SGHRS and YFSETQ. The ends were cut back, 4 bases at V and 3 bases at J, with 14 bases in the middle. CDR3: CASSPQGFVGNTIYF. The CDR3 region has the DNA TGCGCCAGCAGCCCCCAGGGTTTTGTTGGAAACACCATATATTTT.

This clone appeared once. The chain has TRBV19 and TRBJ1-2; TRBD1 agrees at 10 bases. The CDR3 has 14 residues. The germline V gene encodes CDR1 LNHDA and CDR2 SQIVND (reference sequence). Losses at the gene ends were 10 bases for V and 2 bases for J; bases not matched to a gene: 7. CDR3 in DNA: TGTGCCACAACCGGGGGACAGGGGAACTATGGCTACACCTTC. It is translated as CATTGGQGNYGYTF.

V gene TRBV25-1 combines with J gene TRBJ1-4; TRBD1 agrees at 7 bases. With 7 bases clipped from V and 1 base from J, the junction kept 15 bases outside the gene matches. The germline CDR1 and CDR2 sequences are MGHDK and SYGVNS. This CDR3 comprises 18 residues. CDR3 loop: CASKGAQGRGGTNEKLFF. In DNA form, the CDR3 reads TGTGCCAGCAAAGGCGCGCAGGGCAGGGGGGGAACTAATGAAAAACTGTTTTTT. Variable domain in full (rest from reference TRBV25-1 and TRBJ1-4): EADIYQTPRYLVIGTGKKITLECSQTMGHDKMYWYQQDPGMELHLIHYSYGVNSTEKGDLSSESTVSRIRTEHFPLTLESARPSHTSQYLCASKGAQGRGGTNEKLFFGSGTQLSVL.

The rearrangement joins TRBV7-6 to TRBJ2-5, with 12 bases that match TRBD2. Looked up from germline, CDR1 is SGHVS and CDR2 is FNYEAQ. J gave up 5 bases and V 4 bases, and 8 bases lay outside the gene matches. There are 16 residues in the CDR3. CDR3 amino acids: CASSSSQTSGSETQYF. In DNA, the CDR3 is TGTGCCAGCAGCTCCTCCCAGACTAGCGGGAGTGAGACCCAGTACTTC.

The V gene is TRBV7-2, the J gene TRBJ1-5; the D is unclear. V lost 5 bases to trimming and J lost 0 bases, with 8 bases between them. The V gene's germline CDR1 is SGHTA and CDR2 FQGNSA. The CDR3 runs 14 residues. CDR3 residues: CASSPGYSNQPQHF. The DNA for the CDR3 is TGTGCCAGCAGCCCCGGTTATAGCAATCAGCCCCAGCATTTT.

The chain couples TRBV28 to TRBJ2-3, with 9 nucleotides matching TRBD1. With V trimmed by 2 bases and J by 3 bases, 12 bases remained unmatched. The germline V gene has CDR1 MDHEN and CDR2 SYDVKM. This CDR3 comprises 18 residues. The CDR3 reads CASSLIAGTGRVTDTQYF. As DNA, the CDR3 is TGTGCCAGCAGTTTAATCGCAGGGACAGGGAGGGTGACAGATACGCAGTATTTT.

This chain links TRBV10-1 with TRBJ1-3; D uncertain. The CDR3 length is 11 residues. V dropped 3 bases and J dropped 4 bases, with 1 base sitting between them. Germline V CDR1 and CDR2: WNHNN, SYGVQD (reference sequence). The CDR3 nucleotides read TGCGCCAGCAGTGAAGGAAACACCATATATTTT. This sequence encodes CASSEGNTIYF.

This sequence joins TRBV30 and TRBJ1-1, with no clear D. V lost 0 bases, J lost 3 bases, and 8 bases lay in between. Per germline, CDR1 GTSNPN and CDR2 SVGIG (reference sequence). The CDR3 covers 13 residues. The chain's CDR3 is CAWSVTSYTEAFF. The CDR3 DNA is TGTGCCTGGAGTGTAACCTCCTACACTGAAGCTTTCTTT.

The chain has TRBV7-8 and TRBJ1-1; 8 bases are shared with TRBD1. The germline gives CDR1 SGHVS, CDR2 FQNEAQ. Trimming removed 5 bases from V and 10 bases from J; junction bases left unmatched: 12. The CDR3 is 14 residues long. The CDR3: CASSRTGSHRGAFF. The CDR3 nucleotides are TGTGCCAGCAGCCGGACAGGGTCCCACCGGGGAGCTTTCTTT.

The rearrangement links TRBV2 to TRBJ2-2; D could derive from TRBD1 or TRBD2 (6 bases each). Between the trimmed V and J ends, which lost 6 bases and 6 bases, there was a span of 11 bases. CDR3 size: 13 residues. CDR1 is SNHLY and CDR2 is FYNNEI in the germline V gene. The CDR3 DNA reads TGTGCCAGCAGGGAGGGGGTGGCCGGGGAGCTGTTTTTT. Protein product: CASREGVAGELFF.

This chain uses TRBV6-6 with TRBJ2-3, with a weak D call TRBD2 (5 bases). The V and J ends lost 6 bases and 2 bases respectively, with 12 bases between them. Germline CDR1 is MNHNY and CDR2 is SVGAGI (reference sequence). CDR3 length equals 14 residues. The CDR3 nucleotides are TGTGCCAGCAGGGTTGGTAGCGTCACAGATACGCAGTATTTT. Amino acid sequence: CASRVGSVTDTQYF.

By frequency in the sample, this clone is medium-sized. This chain connects TRBV27 to TRBJ1-1; D call uncertain. The CDR3 consists of 14 residues. Germline lookup yields CDR1 MNHEY and CDR2 SMNVEV (reference sequence). The ends were cut back, 0 bases at V and 0 bases at J, with 5 bases in the middle. The CDR3 loop reads CASSLSPVNTEAFF. The CDR3, as DNA: TGTGCCAGCAGTTTATCACCGGTGAACACTGAAGCTTTCTTT.

The chain combines TRBV4-1 with TRBJ2-7; 9 bases are a match to TRBD2. Losses at the gene ends were 1 base for V and 2 bases for J; bases not matched to a gene: 6. The germline CDR1 and CDR2 sequences are MGHRA and YSYEKL. The CDR3 runs 16 residues. CDR3 sequence reads: CASSQAWGLATYEQYF. As DNA, the CDR3 is TGCGCCAGCAGCCAAGCGTGGGGACTAGCAACCTACGAGCAGTACTTC.

This chain links TRBV5-1 with TRBJ2-3, with a weak D call TRBD2 (5 bases). V dropped 0 bases and J dropped 1 base, with 9 bases sitting between them. The CDR3 runs 15 residues. Germline CDR1 and CDR2: SGHRS and YFSETQ. In nucleotides, the CDR3 is TGCGCCAGCAGCTTGGGAGTCGGGGGCACAGATACGCAGTATTTT. Translating it yields CASSLGVGGTDTQYF.

This chain links TRBV7-9 with TRBJ2-1; tentative D call: TRBD1 (5 bases). Germline V CDR1 and CDR2: SEHNR, FQNEAQ (reference sequence). V gave up 11 bases and J gave up 0 bases, with 14 bases separating them. The CDR3 contains 14 residues. The CDR3 region is CAARRASSYNEQFF. The DNA for the CDR3 is TGTGCCGCTCGCAGGGCCAGCTCCTACAATGAGCAGTTCTTC. Together with reference TRBV7-9 and TRBJ2-1, the CDR3 gives the full variable domain: DTGVSQNPRHKITKRGQNVTFRCDPISEHNRLYWYRQTLGQGPEFLTYFQNEAQLEKSRLLSDRFSAERPKGSFSTLEIQRTEQGDSAMYLCAARRASSYNEQFFGPGTRLTVL.

The genes are TRBV6-5 and TRBJ2-2; D may be TRBD1 (6 bases). The V end was cut by 2 bases, the J end by 1 base, with 11 bases between. Germline-derived CDR1 and CDR2 are MNHEY and SVGAGI. The CDR3 covers 16 residues. CDR3 bases: TGTGCCAGCAGTTACGGCCTAGGGGGGAACACCGGGGAGCTGTTTTTT. Amino acids: CASSYGLGGNTGELFF.

V is TRBV28 and J is TRBJ2-1, with TRBD2 matching 7 bases. Per the germline V gene, CDR1 is MDHEN and CDR2 is SYDVKM. The length of the CDR3 is 17 residues. With 3 bases clipped from V and 5 bases from J, the junction kept 13 bases outside the gene matches. This chain's CDR3 is CASSFKPPGLSDNEQFF. The CDR3 DNA follows: TGTGCCAGCAGTTTCAAACCCCCGGGACTATCGGACAATGAGCAGTTCTTC.

The chain combines TRBV7-6 with TRBJ1-3; D is perhaps TRBD1 (5 bases). Trimming took 0 bases from V and 4 from J, leaving 7 bases between them. CDR3 size: 14 residues. Looked up from germline, CDR1 is SGHVS and CDR2 is FNYEAQ. This chain's CDR3 is CASSLAGRGNTIYF. CDR3 nucleotides: TGTGCCAGCAGCTTAGCGGGACGCGGAAACACCATATATTTT.

J is TRBJ2-1 and V is TRBV4-1; the D gene is possibly TRBD2 (5 bases). This CDR3 is built from 14 residues. CDR1 and CDR2 (germline): MGHRA, YSYEKL. Trimming left V 6 bases short and J 0 bases short, with 9 bases between. The chain's CDR3 is CASRVGSSYNEQFF. The CDR3 region has the DNA TGCGCCAGCAGGGTGGGGAGCTCCTACAATGAGCAGTTCTTC.